The next 17 T cell receptor beta chains were all read from a single sample in a study of long-term antiretroviral therapy in people with HIV. Survey-level immunoSEQ v3.0 assays were run. Libraries were prepared by immunoSEQ multiplex PCR; TCRdb keeps only in-frame clonotypes and omits some of them. The sample has around 22,000 clones; 86% are singletons. The input for sequencing was unsorted PBMCs, taken 1.8 years before starting antiretroviral therapy. These receptors all come from a woman under 40 with HIV.

The chain links TRBV18 to TRBJ1-1; 8 bases map to TRBD1. Germline trimming cut 8 bases from V and 3 bases from J; bases unmatched to any gene: 8. The CDR3 covers 14 residues. CDR1 and CDR2 from the germline V gene are KGHSH and LQKENI. CDR3 in DNA: TGTGCCAGCGCGAACAGGGGGGGTGACACTGAAGCTTTCTTT. Translated, it gives CASANRGGDTEAFF.

J is TRBJ2-1 and V is TRBV5-6; weak D call: TRBD1 (6 bases). The CDR3 extends over 14 amino acids. In germline, CDR1 is SGHDT, CDR2 YYEEEE. V lost 3 bases to trimming and J lost 6 bases, with 13 bases between them. The CDR3 nucleotides are TGTGCCAGCAGCTCTTGGGGGCTTGTCAATGAGCAGTTCTTC. It yields the protein CASSSWGLVNEQFF.

CDR3 sequence reads: CASSLSAGGNTEAFF. Written as DNA, the CDR3 is TGTGCCAGCAGCTTGTCGGCCGGGGGGAACACTGAAGCTTTCTTT. The rearrangement links TRBV5-6 to TRBJ1-1; tentative D call: TRBD1 (5 bases). The germline CDR1 and CDR2 sequences are SGHDT and YYEEEE. The CDR3 runs 15 residues. Between the trimmed V and J ends, which lost 1 base and 1 base, there was a span of 11 bases.

The chain links TRBV5-1 to TRBJ1-1; the D is unclear. This CDR3 is 14 amino acids long. Germline-derived CDR1 and CDR2 are SGHRS and YFSETQ. V shed 0 bases and J shed 5 bases, with 11 bases lying between them. Here the CDR3 reads CASSLVPAGTEAFF. DNA for the CDR3: TGCGCCAGCAGCTTGGTGCCGGCGGGGACTGAAGCTTTCTTT.

This clone appeared once. V and J are TRBV27 and TRBJ1-5; a weak D match, TRBD1 (6 bases). Trimming left V 10 bases short and J 0 bases short, with 13 bases between. CDR1 is MNHEY and CDR2 is SMNVEV in the germline V gene (reference sequence). The CDR3 is made up of 14 amino acids. The CDR3 protein is CANGQFYSNQPQHF. The CDR3 DNA sequence: TGTGCCAATGGACAGTTCTATAGCAATCAGCCCCAGCATTTT.

The chain combines TRBV29-1 with TRBJ2-4; a weak D match, TRBD1 (5 bases). The germline V gene has CDR1 SQVTM and CDR2 ANQGSEA. This CDR3 is 13 amino acids long. The V and J ends lost 3 bases and 1 base respectively, with 7 bases between them. CDR3 sequence reads: CSVEDTAKNIQYF. DNA of the CDR3: TGCAGCGTTGAGGACACCGCCAAAAACATTCAGTACTTC. The full variable domain, rest sourced from reference TRBV29-1 and TRBJ2-4, is SAVISQKPSRDICQRGTSLTIQCQVDSQVTMMFWYRQQPGQSLTLIATANQGSEATYESGFVIDKFPISRPNLTFSTLTVSNMSPEDSSIYLCSVEDTAKNIQYFGAGTRLSVL.

This chain links TRBV12-5 with TRBJ2-3; D possibly uses TRBD1 or TRBD2 (5 bases each). Germline V gene data show CDR1 as LGHNT and CDR2 as FRNRAP. There are 11 residues in the CDR3. Trimming stripped 8 bases from V and 6 bases from J, with 9 bases between. CDR3 amino acids: CASMGTDTQYF. CDR3 coding DNA: TGTGCTAGTATGGGGACGGATACGCAGTATTTT.

The chain is built from TRBV5-1 and TRBJ2-1; D is uncertain. Trimming cost V 6 bases and J 0 bases, with 22 bases left between them. CDR3 length equals 18 residues. Germline values: CDR1 SGHRS, CDR2 YFSETQ. CDR3 DNA sequence: TGCGCCAGCACCGCCTTTTTAGGACCGAAGAGCTCCTACAATGAGCAGTTCTTC. Its protein product is CASTAFLGPKSSYNEQFF. Together with reference TRBV5-1 and TRBJ2-1, the CDR3 gives the full variable domain: KAGVTQTPRYLIKTRGQQVTLSCSPISGHRSVSWYQQTPGQGLQFLFEYFSETQRNKGNFPGRFSGRQFSNSRSEMNVSTLELGDSALYLCASTAFLGPKSSYNEQFFGPGTRLTVL.

V and J are TRBV18 and TRBJ1-2; D remains ambiguous. The CDR3 has 17 residues. V shed 3 bases and J shed 5 bases, with 22 bases lying between them. In germline, CDR1 is KGHSH, CDR2 LQKENI. CDR3 amino acids: CASSPYARSRLNYGYTF. CDR3 in DNA: TGTGCCAGCTCACCCTACGCGAGGTCACGACTCAATTATGGCTACACCTTC.

In this sample, this clone turned up a few times. The chain carries TRBV19 and TRBJ1-6; D remains unclear. V gave up 9 bases and J gave up 0 bases, with 3 bases separating them. The CDR3 is made up of 12 amino acids. The germline V gene has CDR1 LNHDA and CDR2 SQIVND (reference sequence). The CDR3 spells CASSSYNSPLHF. The CDR3 DNA reads TGTGCCAGCAGCTCCTATAATTCACCCCTCCACTTT.

The rearrangement uses TRBV2 and TRBJ1-6; D not certain. Trimming removed 5 bases from V and 7 bases from J, with 12 bases in between. The CDR3 length is 14 residues. From germline, CDR1 is SNHLY and CDR2 FYNNEI. CDR3 sequence (DNA): TGTGCCAGCAGTCAGGATGGTGGGAATTCACCCCTCCACTTT. As protein: CASSQDGGNSPLHF.

J is TRBJ1-1 and V is TRBV2; D remains ambiguous. Trimming removed 2 bases from V and 0 bases from J, with 7 bases in between. CDR1 is SNHLY, CDR2 FYNNEI, per germline. The CDR3 runs to 14 residues. Here the CDR3 DNA reads TGTGCCAGCAGTGAACCCAAAATGAACACTGAAGCTTTCTTT. Protein product: CASSEPKMNTEAFF.

V usage is TRBV7-3 and J usage is TRBJ1-1, with D possibly TRBD1 on 5 matching bases. Germline V gives CDR1 SGHTA, CDR2 FQGTGA. V lost 5 bases and J lost 4, with 14 bases in between. This CDR3 comprises 14 residues. The CDR3 sequence is CASSLGAGVTEAFF. The CDR3 DNA is TGTGCCAGCAGCCTAGGGGCAGGTGTCACTGAAGCTTTCTTT.

V usage is TRBV30 and J usage is TRBJ1-1; D remains unclear. Per the germline V gene, CDR1 is GTSNPN and CDR2 is SVGIG (reference sequence). The CDR3 has 13 residues. Trimming cost V 4 bases and J 4 bases, with 13 bases left between them. The CDR3 bases are TGTGCCTGGACTCTGGGGTATTTCACTGAAGCTTTCTTT. It translates to CAWTLGYFTEAFF.

The V call is TRBV2, the J call TRBJ1-5, with 9 bases aligning to TRBD1. The junction had 4 bases not matched to a gene; V was cut back by 4 bases and J by 6 bases. Germline values: CDR1 SNHLY, CDR2 FYNNEI. This CDR3 region has 14 residues. CDR3 sequence (DNA): TGTGCCAGCAGTGGACAGGGGGTGGGTCAGCCCCAGCATTTT. Translated: CASSGQGVGQPQHF.

This sequence joins TRBV11-3 and TRBJ2-2, with D tentatively TRBD1 or TRBD2 (5 bases each). Between the trimmed V and J ends, which lost 5 bases and 1 base, there was a span of 14 bases. The CDR3 sequence is 16 residues long. Per germline, CDR1 SGHNT and CDR2 YENEEA. CDR3 DNA sequence: TGTGCCAGCAGCCCAGGGAGTGGCGGGAACACCGGGGAGCTGTTTTTT. Its translation is CASSPGSGGNTGELFF.

The chain carries TRBV2 and TRBJ2-1, with D unresolved. Trimming took off 0 bases at V and 10 bases at J, with 16 bases between the two ends. The CDR3 spans 15 residues. The germline V gene has CDR1 SNHLY and CDR2 FYNNEI. CDR3: CASSEAGYIADEQFF. The CDR3 DNA sequence: TGTGCCAGCAGTGAAGCGGGGTATATAGCAGACGAGCAGTTCTTC.